This TCR beta chain was sequenced in a study of technical replicates of blood from several donors. Sequencing was performed with immunoSEQ multiplex PCR; in TCRdb, only in-frame clones are kept and a portion is missing. Of under 75,000 clones in the sample, approximately 94% were seen once. V dropped 5 bases and J dropped 6; count of bases not matched to a gene: 11. This CDR3 region has 16 residues. CDR1 and CDR2 from the germline V gene are KGHSH and LQKENI. The TCR sequence derives from a human donor in good health. The chain joins TRBV18 to TRBJ1-5; TRBD1 agrees at 9 bases. The specimen sequenced was T cells isolated from PBMCs. In DNA form, the CDR3 reads TGTGCCAGCTCAAGCCGGGACAGGGCAAGTTCTCAGCCCCAGCATTTT. Protein product: CASSSRDRASSQPQHF.